A selection of T cell receptor beta chains follows, all from one sample in a study of T cells in Graves' hyperthyroidism and ophthalmopathy. TCRdb re-called the multiplex PCR reads through MiXCR, storing one row per CDR3 protein. The top ten clones hold 35% to 50% of a sample with about 380,000 distinct CDR3 sequences, about a fifth of them seen once. The sample comprised blood. These receptors were obtained from a man younger than 35 with Graves' ophthalmopathy. The CDR3 runs from the conserved cysteine through the conserved F or W. A D gene is named only where the DNA matches it firmly. Clone sizes are given selectively: once, few, many, or a class where the clone is expanded.

.	.	TRBV9	TRBJ2-1	CASSVEEVQFF	TGTGCCAGCAGCGTAGAGGAGGTACAGTTCTTC
TRBD2	many	TRBV12-3/TRBV12-4	TRBJ2-1	CASSNHTVSVAGADNEQFF	TGTGCCAGCAGCAACCATACTGTTTCCGTAGCGGGGGCCGACAATGAGCAGTTCTTC
TRBD1	.	TRBV12-3/TRBV12-4	TRBJ1-1	CASSAGQGARGEAFF	TGTGCCAGCAGTGCCGGACAGGGGGCGAGGGGTGAAGCTTTCTTT
.	.	TRBV7-9	TRBJ2-3	CASSLSYTDTQYF	TGTGCCAGCAGCTTATCGTACACAGATACGCAGTATTTT
.	.	TRBV7-2	TRBJ1-5	CASSPGQPQHF	TGTGCCAGCAGCCCGGGGCAGCCCCAGCATTTT
TRBD2	few	TRBV12-3/TRBV12-4	TRBJ2-5	CASIPTSGGAETQYF	TGTGCCAGCATCCCCACTAGCGGGGGGGCTGAGACCCAGTACTTC
TRBD2	many	TRBV6-1	TRBJ2-3	CASTSGGGTDTQYF	TGTGCCAGCACTAGCGGGGGGGGGACAGATACGCAGTATTTT
TRBD2	many	TRBV7-2	TRBJ2-2	CASSLGGLGLAGGPHTGELFF	TGTGCCAGCAGCTTAGGGGGTCTGGGACTAGCGGGGGGGCCGCACACCGGGGAGCTGTTTTTT
TRBD1	many	TRBV7-9	TRBJ2-7	CASSSGQGRDEQYF	TGTGCCAGCAGCTCCGGACAGGGCCGGGACGAGCAGTACTTC
TRBD1	many	TRBV24-1	TRBJ2-1	CATSDGPTGGSSYNEQFF	TGTGCCACCAGTGATGGTCCTACAGGGGGCTCTAGCTACAATGAGCAGTTCTTC
.	many	TRBV20-1	TRBJ2-7	CSAREGGTLYEQYF	TGCAGTGCTAGAGAAGGGGGAACCCTCTACGAGCAGTACTTC
.	many	TRBV20-1	TRBJ1-4	CSARVGVQNEKLFF	TGCAGTGCTAGAGTGGGAGTCCAAAATGAAAAACTGTTTTTT
.	many	TRBV11-2	TRBJ2-7	CASSVRGPSYEQYF	TGTGCCAGCAGCGTTCGAGGGCCCTCCTACGAGCAGTACTTC
.	few	TRBV6-1	TRBJ1-2	CASSLSRENNGYTF	TGTGCCAGCAGCCTTAGCAGGGAAAATAATGGCTACACCTTC
.	.	TRBV5-1	TRBJ1-1	CASSSGGAGRNTEAFF	TGCGCCAGCAGCTCGGGAGGGGCAGGGCGGAACACTGAAGCTTTCTTT
.	few	TRBV7-2	TRBJ2-3	CASSPRGPVTDTQYF	TGTGCCAGCAGCCCCCGAGGGCCGGTCACAGATACGCAGTATTTT
.	many	TRBV7-9	TRBJ1-2	CASSPNRGGYTF	TGTGCCAGCAGCCCCAACCGGGGTGGCTACACCTTC
TRBD2	many	TRBV12-3/TRBV12-4	TRBJ2-3	CASSLGTSGDSDTQYF	TGTGCCAGCAGTTTAGGGACTAGCGGGGACTCAGATACGCAGTATTTT
TRBD2	many	TRBV3-1	TRBJ2-1	CASSQTLTSGGPGNEQFF	TGTGCCAGCAGCCAAACACTGACTAGCGGGGGACCGGGGAATGAGCAGTTCTTC
.	few	TRBV6-1	TRBJ2-7	CASSEGGSRAEQYF	TGTGCCAGCAGTGAAGGGGGCTCCCGCGCCGAGCAGTACTTC
.	.	TRBV24-1	TRBJ2-7	CATQEGYEQYF	TGTGCCACTCAGGAGGGCTACGAGCAGTACTTC
.	many	TRBV6-2/TRBV6-3	TRBJ1-5	CASSYGVGVSNQPQHF	TGTGCCAGCAGTTACGGGGTGGGAGTTAGCAATCAGCCCCAGCATTTT
.	many	TRBV3-1	TRBJ2-2	CASSQGAGENTGELFF	TGTGCCAGCAGCCAAGGCGCAGGGGAGAACACCGGGGAGCTGTTTTTT
TRBD1	few	TRBV28	TRBJ2-2	CASSETGSNTGELFF	TGTGCCAGCAGTGAGACAGGGTCGAACACCGGGGAGCTGTTTTTT
.	.	TRBV5-1	TRBJ2-5	CASNRASVLETQYF	TGCGCCAGCAACCGGGCTTCAGTTCTGGAGACCCAGTACTTC
.	many	TRBV12-3/TRBV12-4	TRBJ1-1	CASSFAGNTEAFF	TGTGCCAGCAGTTTCGCAGGGAACACTGAAGCTTTCTTT
TRBD1	many	TRBV6-1	TRBJ2-1	CASRPPGTGGVGSNEQFF	TGTGCCAGCAGACCACCCGGGACAGGGGGCGTAGGGAGCAATGAGCAGTTCTTC
.	.	TRBV24-1	TRBJ1-3	CATSSDSGNTIYF	TGTGCCACCAGTTCCGACTCTGGAAACACCATATATTTT
.	.	TRBV24-1	TRBJ1-5	CATSDGHQPQHF	TGTGCCACCAGTGACGGACATCAGCCCCAGCATTTT
TRBD1	.	TRBV5-4	TRBJ1-4	CASSLGGQGDEKLFF	TGTGCCAGCAGCTTGGGTGGACAGGGTGATGAAAAACTGTTTTTT
TRBD1	few	TRBV25-1	TRBJ1-2	CASSRGQGNYGYTF	TGTGCCAGCAGCCGGGGACAGGGGAACTATGGCTACACCTTC
.	many	TRBV2	TRBJ1-2	CASSDGTTTYGYTF	TGTGCCAGCAGCGACGGGACAACCACCTATGGCTACACCTTC
TRBD1	few	TRBV6-1	TRBJ1-5	CASKQGQGNQPQHF	TGTGCCAGCAAGCAGGGACAGGGAAATCAGCCCCAGCATTTT
.	.	TRBV3-1	TRBJ2-2	CASSQAWNTGELFF	TGTGCCAGCAGCCAAGCCTGGAACACCGGGGAGCTGTTTTTT
.	many	TRBV2	TRBJ1-5	CASSEGQGDQPQHF	TGTGCCAGCAGTGAAGGGCAGGGTGATCAGCCCCAGCATTTT
.	many	TRBV7-3	TRBJ2-7	CASRDEPYEQYF	TGTGCCAGCAGAGACGAGCCCTACGAGCAGTACTTC
.	many	TRBV5-8	TRBJ1-1	CASSLGDRMNTEAFF	TGTGCCAGCAGCCTCGGGGACCGGATGAACACTGAAGCTTTCTTT